These 32 T cell receptor beta chains came from one sample sequenced in a study of spatial heterogeneity in lung cancer. Time point: sample taken at primary tumor resection. Whole RNA, isolated from tumor, nontumor lung or frozen PBMC, was sequenced without prior sorting. TCRdb recomputed calls from the 5' RACE reads with MiXCR, one row per CDR3 protein. Among some 21,000 distinct CDR3 sequences, 4% to 5% were seen once, and the ten largest hold 7% to 8.5%. Sequencing was performed on PBMCs, taken at surgery. All receptors come from a male donor with early-stage non-small cell lung cancer.

This clonotype was seen ten or more times. J is TRBJ2-7 and V is TRBV10-3; TRBD1 matches at 8 bases. V lost 6 bases and J lost 2; bases outside the gene matches: 3. From germline, CDR1 is ENHRY and CDR2 SYGVKD. The CDR3 length is 13 residues. The CDR3 spells CAISRGQTYEQYF. The CDR3 DNA sequence: TGTGCCATCAGCAGGGGGCAAACCTACGAGCAGTACTTC.

This clonotype was picked up a small number of times. The chain joins TRBV7-2 to TRBJ2-6; 7 bases are shared with TRBD1. CDR1 and CDR2 from the germline V gene are SGHTA and FQGNSA. With V trimmed by 1 base and J by 2 bases, 8 bases remained unmatched. CDR3 size: 18 residues. CDR3 DNA sequence: TGTGCCAGCAGCTTAGGGGCCAGGGGGAGTACTGGGGCCAACGTCCTGACTTTC. This translates into CASSLGARGSTGANVLTF.

This clonotype has ten or more counts. This rearrangement joins TRBV12-3 or TRBV12-4 to TRBJ2-7; no clear D gene. This CDR3 region has 12 residues. V was clipped by 6 bases and J by 0 bases, with 6 bases between them. CDR3 nucleotides: TGTGCCAGCAGCCGTAGCTCCTACGAGCAGTACTTC. The encoded protein is CASSRSSYEQYF.

The V call is TRBV20-1, the J call TRBJ1-3, with TRBD1 matching over 8 bases. Looked up from germline, CDR1 is DFQATT and CDR2 is SNEGSKA (reference sequence). The CDR3 is 15 residues long. V shed 0 bases and J 1 base; nucleotides not matched to a gene: 2. The CDR3 nucleotides are TGCAGTGCTAGAGATGACAGGGGATCTGGAAACACCATATATTTT. Its translation: CSARDDRGSGNTIYF.

In its sample, this clonotype was seen many times. V usage is TRBV5-6 and J usage is TRBJ2-7; D uncertain. Looked up from germline, CDR1 is SGHDT and CDR2 is YYEEEE. Trimming took 0 bases from V and 4 from J, leaving 5 bases between them. CDR3 size: 12 residues. The CDR3 is CASSLVGYEQYF. The CDR3 nucleotides are TGTGCCAGCAGCTTGGTGGGTTACGAGCAGTACTTC.

Many counts were recorded for this clonotype. This rearrangement joins TRBV7-2 to TRBJ1-1, with 7 nucleotides matching TRBD1. J gave up 0 bases and V 6 bases, and 4 bases lay outside the gene matches. The germline gives CDR1 SGHTA, CDR2 FQGNSA. The CDR3 sequence is 14 residues long. The CDR3: CASRYGTVNTEAFF. The CDR3 nucleotides are TGTGCCAGCAGATACGGGACAGTGAACACTGAAGCTTTCTTT.

This clonotype was observed a few times. The gene calls are TRBV20-1 and TRBJ2-7; 9 bases align to TRBD1. CDR3 length equals 14 residues. Germline CDR1 and CDR2: DFQATT and SNEGSKA (reference sequence). V dropped 6 bases and J dropped 4; count of bases not matched to a gene: 10. The CDR3 is CSAGPGQGSYEQYF. The DNA of the CDR3 is TGCAGTGCCGGGCCGGGACAGGGATCATACGAGCAGTACTTC.

This clonotype was counted many times. The rearrangement joins TRBV6-5 to TRBJ1-3; D is possibly TRBD1 (6 bases). Germline CDR1 is MNHEY and CDR2 is SVGAGI. V shed 2 bases and J shed 0 bases, with 11 bases lying between them. This CDR3 has 16 residues. The CDR3: CASSYTWTVSGNTIYF. The DNA of the CDR3 is TGTGCCAGCAGTTACACGTGGACAGTCTCTGGAAACACCATATATTTT.

In its sample, this clonotype was seen many times. This chain joins TRBV10-3 and TRBJ1-2; no reliable D call. The V end lost 8 bases, the J end lost 4 bases, and 14 bases lay between the germline ends. The V gene's germline CDR1 is ENHRY and CDR2 SYGVKD. This CDR3 is 13 amino acids long. The CDR3 protein is CAIRPTATYGYTF. The CDR3 bases are TGTGCCATCCGCCCGACTGCGACCTATGGCTACACCTTC.

This clonotype was recorded a few times. V is TRBV7-3 and J is TRBJ2-7, with D uncertain. Germline V lookup: CDR1 SGHTA, CDR2 FQGTGA. The CDR3 covers 14 residues. V was pared by 1 base and J by 3 bases, with 10 bases between. CDR3 residues: CASSLIYIHYEQYF. CDR3 in DNA: TGTGCCAGCAGCTTAATATACATACACTACGAGCAGTACTTC.

This clonotype was seen many times. This chain connects TRBV7-6 to TRBJ1-5; 7 bases are shared with TRBD1. The CDR3 is 15 amino acids. Per germline, CDR1 SGHVS and CDR2 FNYEAQ. V shed 1 base and J 3 bases; nucleotides not matched to a gene: 3. The CDR3 sequence is CASSLGDSTNQPQHF. The CDR3 nucleotides read TGTGCCAGCAGCTTAGGGGACAGCACCAATCAGCCCCAGCATTTT.

This chain uses TRBV7-3 with TRBJ2-3; 8 nucleotides line up with TRBD2. CDR1 and CDR2 from the germline V gene are SGHTA and FQGTGA. The CDR3 covers 19 residues. V lost 5 bases, J lost 2 bases, and 18 bases stayed unmatched. DNA of the CDR3: TGTGCCAGCAGCCACGACAGCCTTTCAGCGGGAGTCCCCACAGATACGCAGTATTTT. Protein: CASSHDSLSAGVPTDTQYF.

In its sample, this clonotype was seen many times. The genes are TRBV6-5 and TRBJ1-2; TRBD1 agrees at 8 bases. CDR3 size: 15 residues. CDR1 is MNHEY and CDR2 is SVGAGI in the germline V gene. Germline trimming cut 2 bases from V and 5 bases from J; bases unmatched to any gene: 7. The CDR3 loop is CASSYRTGSLYGYTF. For the CDR3, the DNA is TGTGCCAGCAGTTACCGGACAGGGAGTCTATATGGCTACACCTTC.

Within the sample, this clonotype is medium-sized. The chain joins TRBV7-2 to TRBJ2-1; D may be TRBD1 (6 bases). This CDR3 is 14 amino acids long. V was shortened by 6 bases and J by 5 bases, with 14 bases between the two germline ends. Germline V gives CDR1 SGHTA, CDR2 FQGNSA. Here the CDR3 reads CASSDRSSHNEQFF. The CDR3 nucleotides read TGTGCCAGCAGTGACAGGAGTTCCCACAATGAGCAGTTCTTC.

This clonotype was detected ten times or more. This chain connects TRBV4-2 to TRBJ2-1, with D perhaps matching TRBD1 (8 bases). V was clipped by 1 base and J by 8 bases, with 12 bases between them. The CDR3 sequence is 14 residues long. In germline, CDR1 is LGHNA, CDR2 YNFKEQ. CDR3 nucleotides: TGTGCCAGCAGCCAAGGACAGGGGAGGGATGAGCAGTTCTTC. It specifies CASSQGQGRDEQFF.

This clonotype rates as medium-sized. The chain uses TRBV28 and TRBJ2-7, with D tentatively TRBD1 (6 bases). Trimming cost V 8 bases and J 2 bases, with 16 bases left between them. The length of the CDR3 is 14 residues. Germline CDR1 reads MDHEN; CDR2 reads SYDVKM. The CDR3 bases are TGTGCCAGCGGGCTGGACAGACGAACCTACGAGCAGTACTTC. Translation gives CASGLDRRTYEQYF. The whole variable domain, remainder taken from reference TRBV28 and TRBJ2-7, is DVKVTQSSRYLVKRTGEKVFLECVQDMDHENMFWYRQDPGLGLRLIYFSYDVKMKEKGDIPEGYSVSREKKERFSLILESASTNQTSMYLCASGLDRRTYEQYFGPGTRLTVT.

This rearrangement joins TRBV5-6 to TRBJ2-3; D gene ambiguous. The CDR3 totals 13 residues. Trimming shortened V by 3 bases and J by 0 bases, and 5 bases separated the two germline ends. Germline loops: CDR1 SGHDT, CDR2 YYEEEE. CDR3 region: CASSWASTDTQYF. Here the CDR3 DNA reads TGTGCCAGCAGCTGGGCTAGCACAGATACGCAGTATTTT. The variable domain in full, with the rest retrieved from reference TRBV5-6 and TRBJ2-3, is DAGVTQSPTHLIKTRGQQVTLRCSPKSGHDTVSWYQQALGQGPQFIFQYYEEEERQRGNFPDRFSGHQFPNYSSELNVNALLLGDSALYLCASSWASTDTQYFGPGTRLTVL.

The V gene is TRBV27, the J gene TRBJ2-5; D may be TRBD1 (7 bases). The V end lost 5 bases, the J end lost 5 bases, and 12 bases lay between the germline ends. CDR1 and CDR2 (germline): MNHEY, SMNVEV (reference sequence). The CDR3 spans 13 residues. CDR3: CASSLAGGETQYF. DNA for the CDR3: TGTGCCAGCAGTCTAGCAGGGGGGGAGACCCAGTACTTC.

This clonotype was counted between two and nine times. This chain joins TRBV11-2 and TRBJ2-5; 10 bases match TRBD1. CDR3 length: 15 residues. Trimming took 5 bases from V and 4 from J; bases not matched to a gene: 7. Germline CDR1 reads SGHAT; CDR2 reads FQNNGV. CDR3 DNA: TGTGCCAGCAGCCGACGGGGACAGGGGTCAGAGACCCAGTACTTC. This translates into CASSRRGQGSETQYF.

Only a few counts were recorded for this clonotype. The rearrangement uses TRBV7-9 and TRBJ2-1; 11 bases are shared with TRBD2. This CDR3 region has 17 residues. J gave up 3 bases and V 1 base, and 5 bases lay outside the gene matches. Per germline, CDR1 SEHNR and CDR2 FQNEAQ (reference sequence). The CDR3 reads CASSLGGTSGHYNEQFF. The DNA of the CDR3 is TGTGCCAGCAGCTTAGGAGGGACTAGCGGTCACTACAATGAGCAGTTCTTC.

This clonotype occurred many times. The CDR3 sequence is CASSLAIAGPYEQYF. The CDR3 bases are TGTGCCAGCAGCTTGGCAATAGCGGGACCCTACGAGCAGTACTTC. The chain employs TRBV5-4 and TRBJ2-7, with 8 nucleotides matching TRBD2. Per germline, CDR1 SGHNT and CDR2 YYREEE (reference sequence). The CDR3 runs 15 residues. V lost 0 bases, J lost 2 bases, and 4 bases stayed unmatched.

By sample fraction, this clonotype is medium-sized (0.01 to 0.1%). The rearrangement uses TRBV10-3 and TRBJ2-1, with D perhaps matching TRBD1 or TRBD2 (5 bases each). The CDR3 contains 17 residues. The germline CDR1 and CDR2 sequences are ENHRY and SYGVKD. V lost 0 bases to trimming and J lost 5 bases, with 17 bases between them. As DNA, the CDR3 is TGTGCCATCAGTGAGTCGGGACGGGGCTCCCGGGACAATGAGCAGTTCTTC. It translates to CAISESGRGSRDNEQFF.

This clonotype was detected many times. This chain joins TRBV20-1 and TRBJ2-7, with 7 bases fitting TRBD2. V shed 2 bases, J shed 0 bases, and the junction held 4 bases outside the gene matches. The germline V gene encodes CDR1 DFQATT and CDR2 SNEGSKA (reference sequence). The CDR3 is 14 amino acids. CDR3 loop: CSARWRTSSYEQYF. CDR3 nucleotide sequence: TGCAGTGCTAGATGGAGGACTAGCTCCTACGAGCAGTACTTC.

This clonotype was seen ten or more times. V and J are TRBV7-9 and TRBJ2-3, with D perhaps TRBD1 or TRBD2 (5 bases each). V was trimmed by 4 bases and J by 2 bases, leaving 13 bases between them. The CDR3 runs 15 residues. Germline CDR1 is SEHNR and CDR2 is FQNEAQ (reference sequence). The DNA for the CDR3 is TGTGCCAGCAGCTCAAGGGACGGTTACACAGATACGCAGTATTTT. It is translated as CASSSRDGYTDTQYF.

This clonotype was observed many times. The V and J genes are TRBV7-9 and TRBJ2-2; TRBD1 agrees at 9 bases. Germline CDR1 is SEHNR and CDR2 is FQNEAQ (reference sequence). The CDR3 spans 15 residues. V shed 1 base and J 4 bases; nucleotides not matched to a gene: 1. Here the CDR3 DNA reads TGTGCCAGCAGCTTAGAGACAGGGGGCACCGGGGAGCTGTTTTTT. This codes for CASSLETGGTGELFF.

This clonotype has ten or more counts. The CDR3 DNA sequence: TGCAGCGTTGAAGATCAAGACAGGGGGCTGGAGACCCAGTACTTC. Translation: CSVEDQDRGLETQYF. V gene TRBV29-1 combines with J gene TRBJ2-5; 10 bases map to TRBD1. The V gene's germline CDR1 is SQVTM and CDR2 ANQGSEA. The CDR3 contains 15 residues. V trimming: 0 bases; J trimming: 5 bases; junction bases outside the gene matches: 6.

This clonotype was seen more than once but under ten times. A read error may be the cause here, since a much bigger clone is one base away. The chain uses TRBV7-2 and TRBJ2-7; tentative D call: TRBD2 (5 bases). Germline V gives CDR1 SGHTA, CDR2 FQGNSA. This CDR3 is 11 amino acids long. CDR3: CVSSPDWEQYF. The CDR3 DNA is TGTGTCAGCAGCCCGGACTGGGAGCAGTACTTC.

At least ten counts were recorded for this clonotype. V usage is TRBV6-2 or TRBV6-3 and J usage is TRBJ1-5, with TRBD1 as a possible D gene (5 bases). Germline CDR1 is MNHEY and CDR2 is SVGEGT. Trimming took off 5 bases at V and 2 bases at J, with 10 bases between the two ends. The CDR3 extends over 14 amino acids. CDR3 coding DNA: TGTGCCAGCAGTCCCCTGGGGGGCAATCAGCCCCAGCATTTT. It codes for CASSPLGGNQPQHF.

In its sample, this clonotype was seen many times. This chain uses TRBV2 with TRBJ2-1, with 7 positions matching TRBD1. This CDR3 has 15 residues. J lost 5 bases, V lost 6 bases, and 10 bases had no gene match. Germline V CDR1 and CDR2: SNHLY, FYNNEI. CDR3 sequence reads: CASRSRGWGNNEQFF. The CDR3 bases are TGTGCCAGCAGGTCCAGGGGGTGGGGTAACAATGAGCAGTTCTTC.

Many counts were recorded for this clonotype. The chain is built from TRBV9 and TRBJ2-1; D is possibly TRBD1 (6 bases). The CDR3 extends over 14 amino acids. The V gene lost 3 bases and the J gene lost 9 bases, with 16 bases spanning the gap. CDR1 and CDR2 from the germline V gene are SGDLS and YYNGEE. The CDR3 DNA reads as TGTGCCAGCAGCGCCACGAGTCAGGGGTTTGAGCAGTTCTTC. Its protein is CASSATSQGFEQFF. Full variable domain (rest looked up from reference TRBV9 and TRBJ2-1): DSGVTQTPKHLITATGQRVTLRCSPRSGDLSVYWYQQSLDQGLQFLIQYYNGEERAKGNILERFSAQQFPDLHSELNLSSLELGDSALYFCASSATSQGFEQFFGPGTRLTVL.

The table lists this clonotype with many counts. The chain links TRBV9 to TRBJ2-1; D call uncertain. The V gene's germline CDR1 is SGDLS and CDR2 YYNGEE. The CDR3 length is 13 residues. The V end lost 4 bases, the J end lost 2 bases, and 7 bases lay between the germline ends. The CDR3 sequence is CASSSDAYNEQFF. For the CDR3, the DNA is TGTGCCAGCAGCTCGGATGCCTACAATGAGCAGTTCTTC.

This clonotype showed up many times. The chain carries TRBV3-1 and TRBJ2-1, with D perhaps matching TRBD1 (6 bases). The germline gives CDR1 LGHDT, CDR2 YNNKEL (reference sequence). CDR3 size: 16 residues. V gave up 4 bases and J gave up 2 bases, with 15 bases separating them. The CDR3 sequence: CASSRMGPGAYNEQFF. Written as DNA, the CDR3 is TGTGCCAGCAGCCGAATGGGGCCAGGGGCCTACAATGAGCAGTTCTTC.